The sequence of this TCR beta chain was determined in a study of cytomegalovirus exposure and HLA in healthy donors. PCR employed 60 Vbeta and 13 Jbeta primers. The data were produced by immunoSEQ multiplex PCR, yet TCRdb's version contains in-frame clones alone and is incomplete. The sample carries some 120,000 clones, about 78% recorded once. The V segment lost 7 bases and the J segment 1 base; nucleotides outside the gene matches: 5. The CDR3 is 14 residues long. Germline-derived CDR1 and CDR2 are MDHEN and SYDVKM. Sequencing used PBMCs. The sequence was obtained from a man in his fifties or sixties in good health and CMV-seronegative. V gene TRBV28 combines with J gene TRBJ2-5; 8 bases agree with TRBD2. The CDR3 DNA reads TGTGCCAGCACCGTAGCGGGGACCCAAGAGACCCAGTACTTC. Translation gives CASTVAGTQETQYF. The full variable domain, rest sourced from reference TRBV28 and TRBJ2-5, is DVKVTQSSRYLVKRTGEKVFLECVQDMDHENMFWYRQDPGLGLRLIYFSYDVKMKEKGDIPEGYSVSREKKERFSLILESASTNQTSMYLCASTVAGTQETQYFGPGTRLLVL.